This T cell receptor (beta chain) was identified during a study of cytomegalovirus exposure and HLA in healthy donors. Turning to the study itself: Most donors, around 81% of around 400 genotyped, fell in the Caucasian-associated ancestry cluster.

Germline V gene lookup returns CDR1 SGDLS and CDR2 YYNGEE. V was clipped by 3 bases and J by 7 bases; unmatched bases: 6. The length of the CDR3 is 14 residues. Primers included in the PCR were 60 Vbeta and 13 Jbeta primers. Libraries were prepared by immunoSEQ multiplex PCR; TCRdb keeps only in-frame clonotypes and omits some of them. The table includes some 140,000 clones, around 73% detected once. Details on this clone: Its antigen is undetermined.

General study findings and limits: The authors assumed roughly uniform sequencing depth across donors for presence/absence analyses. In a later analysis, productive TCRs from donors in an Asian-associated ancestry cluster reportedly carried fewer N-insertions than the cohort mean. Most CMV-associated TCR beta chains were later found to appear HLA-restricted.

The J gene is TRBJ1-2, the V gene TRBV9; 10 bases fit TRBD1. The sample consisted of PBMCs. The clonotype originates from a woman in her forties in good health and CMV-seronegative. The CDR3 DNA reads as TGTGCCAGCAGCGCGGGACAGGGGACTCCTGGCTACACCTTC. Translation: CASSAGQGTPGYTF.